The T cell receptor beta chain described here comes from a study of blood T cell repertoires in COVID-19 (dated by TCRdb to between 2020 and 2021). At the level of the whole study: Collaborator samples came from the United States, Italy and Spain and covered acute and convalescent phases of COVID-19. Samples were obtained from the ongoing ImmuneRACE study (first 160 participants) and from about 1,300 subjects provided by 6 global collaborators. Subjects who had been exposed to COVID-19, were actively infected with it, or had recovered from it provided the deeply sampled blood TCRbeta repertoires that made up the dataset. A de-identified subject ID, COVID-19 status, age in years and sex were almost always included in the sample metadata. The repertoires were released in a freely available public database meant as a resource for research on the immune response to SARS-CoV-2. The prospective study material was composed of cDNA or gDNA derived from T cells, B-cell-depleted T cells, or PBMCs. HLA class I and class II types, where available, came from metadata supplied by the sample provider rather than from assay-based typing. Study-wide conclusions, independent of this receptor: The amount of clinical and demographic metadata varied by source and participant and was provided uncurated.

Enrolling through a virtual design, the prospective study's participants ranged in age from roughly 18 to 89 years and lived across about two dozen United States geographic areas. In the prospective study, participants were assigned to cohorts based on the clinical history participants reported in a screening survey and a study questionnaire. Recovered participants in ImmuneRACE Cohort 3 were defined by two consecutive negative NP/OP PCR tests, clearance by a healthcare professional, or resolution of symptoms. In the prospective study, mobile phlebotomists collected whole blood, serum and a nasopharyngeal or oropharyngeal swab from each participant. Prospective study participants could optionally give additional blood draws and questionnaires over an approximately 2-month period. Before DNA extraction, blood samples from the prospective study were shipped at room temperature or frozen. Sequences LNHDA (CDR1) and SQIVND (CDR2) are obtained from the germline V gene (reference sequence). V is reduced by 5 bases and J by 0 bases, leaving a spacing of 5 bases between them. Counted from cysteine to phenylalanine, this CDR3 has 14 amino acids. CDR3 DNA is the only sequence kept; it has 42 bases, read in frame from the first base.

The immunoSEQ Assay, a bias-controlled multiplex PCR, was used to amplify TCRbeta CDR3 regions from genomic DNA. As for the authors' bioinformatics: The number of nucleated cells in each sample was estimated by amplification of reference gene primers within the assay. Sequence reads were collapsed and filtered to measure the absolute abundance of every unique TCRbeta CDR3 rearrangement. For each sample, productive Simpson clonality was calculated as the square root of Simpson's diversity index across productive rearrangements. Imported from immuneACCESS, the table was reduced by TCRdb to in-frame sequences with V and J called. These copies leave out some clones; in studies compared against another copy, an unresolved V gene accounts for under half, and the cause of the remainder is not known. V, J and clone size reflect that table, while D and trimming were determined from the DNA. This sample holds more than 300,000 clones; approximately 89% were observed only once. The top ten clonotypes cover about 8.4% of the sample.

Remarks on this clone: The antigen this receptor binds is unknown. The sample holds no much larger clone one base away, and base qualities are not on file.

The sequence came from a woman under 40 who had recovered from COVID-19. The chain was built from TRBV19 and TRBJ2-6; the D gene cannot be named for sure. Sequencing was performed on PBMCs or T cells enriched from blood (not recorded which). The DNA sequence follows: TGTGCCAGTAGTGAGGACTCTGGGGCCAACGTCCTGACTTTC. Translated, this is CASSEDSGANVLTF. Where the CDR3 stops, the reference TRBV19 and TRBJ2-6 genes take over; the full variable domain is DGGITQSPKYLFRKEGQNVTLSCEQNLNHDAMYWYRQDPGQGLRLIYYSQIVNDFQKGDIAEGYSVSREKKESFPLTVTSAQKNPTAFYLCASSEDSGANVLTFGAGSRLTVL.